This T cell receptor (beta chain) was identified during a study of identical twins. Study results and caveats: Out-of-frame alpha sequences that twins shared showed excess low generation probability.

This clonotype was found a few times. As yet, its antigen is unknown. cDNA carried unique molecular identifiers, and a universal primer site was added by template switching. TCRdb reprocessed the 5' RACE reads with MiXCR, giving one entry per CDR3 protein. The top ten hold more than 2.5% of the sample, which has 570,000 or so distinct CDR3 sequences, 9% to 10% seen once. The CDR3 runs to 13 residues. Trimming took off 3 bases at V and 3 bases at J, with 8 bases between the two ends. Looked up from germline, CDR1 is KGHDR and CDR2 is SFDVKD. These sequences were also reported in another study, on yellow fever vaccine responses in identical twins. That investigation notes: Vaccine T cell responses of twins reportedly seemed partly convergent and partly personalized.

This TCR came from a woman under 30 in good health. The V gene is TRBV24-1, the J gene TRBJ2-7; D gene unclear. The material sequenced was PBMCs. CDR3 coding DNA: TGTGCCACCAGTGATCCGACGGTCTACGAGCAGTACTTC. This encodes CATSDPTVYEQYF.